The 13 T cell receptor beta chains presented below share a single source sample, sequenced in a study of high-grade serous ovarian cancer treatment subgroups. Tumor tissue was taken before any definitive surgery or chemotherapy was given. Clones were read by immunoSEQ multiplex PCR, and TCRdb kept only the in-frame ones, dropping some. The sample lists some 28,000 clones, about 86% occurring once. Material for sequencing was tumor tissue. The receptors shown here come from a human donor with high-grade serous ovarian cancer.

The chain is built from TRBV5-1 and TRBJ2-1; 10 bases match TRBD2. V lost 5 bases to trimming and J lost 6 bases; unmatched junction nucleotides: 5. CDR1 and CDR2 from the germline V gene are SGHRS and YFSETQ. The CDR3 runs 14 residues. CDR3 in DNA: TGCGCCAGCAGTGGGACTAGCGACCTCAATGAGCAGTTCTTC. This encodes CASSGTSDLNEQFF.

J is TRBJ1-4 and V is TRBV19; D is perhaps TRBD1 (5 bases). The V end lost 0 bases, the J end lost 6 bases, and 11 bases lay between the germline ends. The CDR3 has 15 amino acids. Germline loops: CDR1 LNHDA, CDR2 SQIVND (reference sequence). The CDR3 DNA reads TGTGCCAGTAGTATAGATTCGGCGGGGCATGAAAAACTGTTTTTT. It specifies CASSIDSAGHEKLFF.

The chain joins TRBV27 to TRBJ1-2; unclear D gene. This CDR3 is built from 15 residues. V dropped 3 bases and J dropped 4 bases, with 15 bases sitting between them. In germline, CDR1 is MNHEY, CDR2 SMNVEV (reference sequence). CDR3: CASSFGWEVGYGYTF. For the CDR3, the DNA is TGTGCCAGCAGTTTTGGGTGGGAAGTCGGCTATGGCTACACCTTC.

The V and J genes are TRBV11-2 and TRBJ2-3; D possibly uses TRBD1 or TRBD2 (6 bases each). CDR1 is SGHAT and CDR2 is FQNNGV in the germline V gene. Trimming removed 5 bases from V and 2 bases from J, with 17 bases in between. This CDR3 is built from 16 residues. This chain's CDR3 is CASSPGEGQLTDTQYF. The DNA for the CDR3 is TGTGCCAGCAGCCCGGGGGAAGGACAGCTCACAGATACGCAGTATTTT.

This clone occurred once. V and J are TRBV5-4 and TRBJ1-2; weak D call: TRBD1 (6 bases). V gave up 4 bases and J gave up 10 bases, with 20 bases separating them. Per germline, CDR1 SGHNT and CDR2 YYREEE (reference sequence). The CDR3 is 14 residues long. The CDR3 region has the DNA TGTGCCAGCAGCCGTGGGGGCCCCGAAGTAGTCTACACCTTC. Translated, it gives CASSRGGPEVVYTF.

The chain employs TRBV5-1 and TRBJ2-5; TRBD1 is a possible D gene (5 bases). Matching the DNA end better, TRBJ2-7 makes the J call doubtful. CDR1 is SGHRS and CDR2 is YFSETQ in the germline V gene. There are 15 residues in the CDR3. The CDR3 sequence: CASSLEGARTNEQYF. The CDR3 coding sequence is TGCGCCAGCAGCTTGGAAGGGGCACGGACGAACGAGCAGTACTTC.

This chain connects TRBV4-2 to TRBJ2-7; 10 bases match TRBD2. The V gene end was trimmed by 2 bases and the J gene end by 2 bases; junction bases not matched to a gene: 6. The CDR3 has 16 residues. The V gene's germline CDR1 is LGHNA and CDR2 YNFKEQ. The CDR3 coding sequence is TGTGCCAGCAGCCAACCTGGACTAGCGGCAACCTACGAGCAGTACTTC. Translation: CASSQPGLAATYEQYF.

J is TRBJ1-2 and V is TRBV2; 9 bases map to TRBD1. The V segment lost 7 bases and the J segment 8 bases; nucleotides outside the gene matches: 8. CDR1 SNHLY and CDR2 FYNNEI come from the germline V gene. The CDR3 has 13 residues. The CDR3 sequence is CASKGDGTGGYTF. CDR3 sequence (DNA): TGTGCCAGCAAGGGAGACGGGACAGGGGGCTACACCTTC.

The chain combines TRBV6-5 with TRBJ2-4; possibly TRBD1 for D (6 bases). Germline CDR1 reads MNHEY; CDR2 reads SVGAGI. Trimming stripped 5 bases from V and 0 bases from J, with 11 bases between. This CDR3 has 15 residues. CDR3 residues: CASSPGQSAKNIQYF. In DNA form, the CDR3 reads TGTGCCAGCAGTCCCGGACAGTCAGCCAAAAACATTCAGTACTTC.

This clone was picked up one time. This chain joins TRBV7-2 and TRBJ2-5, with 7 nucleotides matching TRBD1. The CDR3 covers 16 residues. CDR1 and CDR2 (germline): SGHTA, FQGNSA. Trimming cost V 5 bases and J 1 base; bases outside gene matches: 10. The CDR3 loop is CASSTHSTGTQETQYF. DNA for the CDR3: TGTGCCAGCAGCACACACTCGACAGGGACCCAAGAGACCCAGTACTTC.

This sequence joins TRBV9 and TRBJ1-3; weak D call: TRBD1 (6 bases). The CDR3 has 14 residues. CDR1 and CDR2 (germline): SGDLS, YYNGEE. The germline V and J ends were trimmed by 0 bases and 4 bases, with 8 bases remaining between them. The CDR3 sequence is CASSVGTAGNTIYF. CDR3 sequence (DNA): TGTGCCAGCAGCGTAGGGACAGCCGGAAACACCATATATTTT.

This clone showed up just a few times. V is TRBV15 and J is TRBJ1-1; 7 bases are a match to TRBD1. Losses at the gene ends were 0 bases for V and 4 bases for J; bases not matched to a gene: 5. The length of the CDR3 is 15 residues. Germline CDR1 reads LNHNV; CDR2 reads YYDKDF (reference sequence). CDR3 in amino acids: CATSRDYQGGTEAFF. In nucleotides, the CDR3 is TGTGCCACCAGCAGAGATTATCAGGGGGGCACTGAAGCTTTCTTT.

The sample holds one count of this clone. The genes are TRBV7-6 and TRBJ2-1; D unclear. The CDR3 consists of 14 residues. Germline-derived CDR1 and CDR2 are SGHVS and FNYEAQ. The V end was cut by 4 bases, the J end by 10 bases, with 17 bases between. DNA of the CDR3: TGTGCCAGCAGCTCCGGGCCCAATCTGGAGGAGCAGTTCTTC. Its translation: CASSSGPNLEEQFF.